A selection of T cell receptor beta chains follows, all from one sample in a study of human T cells and chemical hapten exposure. TCRdb processed the RACE reads anew with MiXCR; each CDR3 protein has one entry. In the table there are about 110,000 distinct CDR3 sequences, 30% to 35% of which are singletons. The sample was whole blood, taken in connection with sensitization to the hapten diphenylcyclopropenone (DPC). Source of these receptors: a man aged 40-55 years with alopecia areata. Some clones in this sample may be carry-over from other donors' samples. The CDR3 runs from the conserved cysteine through the conserved F or W. D genes are given only for firm matches. The size entry is marked missing in some rows and otherwise reads once, few, many or a size class.

d_gene | j_gene | abundance | v_gene | CDR3nt | CDR3aa
TRBD1 | TRBJ1-1 | NA | TRBV28 | TGTGCCAGCATTCCGGGACAGGGAAGGACTGAAGCTTTCTTT | CASIPGQGRTEAFF
NA | TRBJ2-7 | once | TRBV6-6 | TGTGCCAGCAGTTACGGGGGTCGGTACGAGCAGTACTTC | CASSYGGRYEQYF
TRBD2 | TRBJ2-1 | NA | TRBV10-2 | TGCGCCAGCAGTGAGTCTGGGGCGGGAGGGGGTCGGAATGAGCAGTTCTTC | CASSESGAGGGRNEQFF
NA | TRBJ1-3 | NA | TRBV7-2 | TGTGCCAGCAGCGCTGACTTGGGGCGGTCTGGAAACACCATATATTTT | CASSADLGRSGNTIYF
TRBD2 | TRBJ2-3 | few | TRBV3-1 | TGTGCCAGCAGCCAAGACCTAGCGGGCACAGATACGCAGTATTTT | CASSQDLAGTDTQYF
TRBD2 | TRBJ2-3 | many | TRBV6-2/TRBV6-3 | TGTGCCAGCAGTCCGACTAGCGACCTCCCCACAGATACGCAGTATTTT | CASSPTSDLPTDTQYF
NA | TRBJ2-3 | NA | TRBV4-3 | TGCGCCAGCAGCCAAGCTGCACTCACAGATACGCAGTATTTT | CASSQAALTDTQYF
TRBD2 | TRBJ2-5 | NA | TRBV27 | TGTGCCAGCAGTCCCCCGGGACTAGCGGGAGAGACCCAGTACTTC | CASSPPGLAGETQYF
TRBD2 | TRBJ2-3 | NA | TRBV7-2 | TGTGCCAGCAGCTTAGGCAGCGGGAGAGTAGATACGCAGTATTTT | CASSLGSGRVDTQYF
NA | TRBJ2-7 | NA | TRBV5-4 | TGTGCCAGCAACCGCCCCGGCTACGAGCAGTACTTC | CASNRPGYEQYF
NA | TRBJ2-1 | few | TRBV5-1 | TGCGCCAGCAGCTTGGCCGTGTCGGGGGAGCAGTTCTTC | CASSLAVSGEQFF
TRBD1 | TRBJ1-1 | few | TRBV5-1 | TGCGCCAGCAGCAGACAGGGAGGTCAGCGGTTGAACACTGAAGCTTTCTTT | CASSRQGGQRLNTEAFF
NA | TRBJ1-6 | NA | TRBV20-1 | TGCAGTGCTAGAGATCTTGGACGGACCGTAAATTCACCCCTCCACTTT | CSARDLGRTVNSPLHF
NA | TRBJ1-1 | NA | TRBV7-9 | TGTGCCAGCAGCTTGAGTCGAATAGCCCTTAACACTGAAGCTTTCTTT | CASSLSRIALNTEAFF
NA | TRBJ1-3 | NA | TRBV6-6 | TGTGCCACCTCCCCCTTGGCGGGCTCTGGAAACACCATATATTTT | CATSPLAGSGNTIYF
TRBD1 | TRBJ1-4 | NA | TRBV29-1 | TGCAGCGTTGCGGGACAGGGCGGGAGAACTAATGAAAAACTGTTTTTT | CSVAGQGGRTNEKLFF
TRBD2 | TRBJ2-3 | few | TRBV12-5 | TGTGCTGTAAAATGGCTAGCGGGATGGGATACGCAGTATTTT | CAVKWLAGWDTQYF
NA | TRBJ2-3 | NA | TRBV7-6 | TGTGCCAGCAGCCGAATGAGCCAGGCTAGGGAGGCAGATACGCAGTATTTT | CASSRMSQAREADTQYF
TRBD2 | TRBJ2-3 | few | TRBV9 | TGTGCCAGCAGCGCGGGACTAGCGGGAGCGATAGATACGCAGTATTTT | CASSAGLAGAIDTQYF
TRBD2 | TRBJ2-1 | NA | TRBV7-2 | TGTGCCAGCAGCCCGAGACTAGCGGACAATGAGCAGTTCTTC | CASSPRLADNEQFF
TRBD1 | TRBJ1-2 | NA | TRBV7-9 | TGTGCCAGCAGCCTACAAACGGCGGGCCGGGACAGCTATGGCTACACCTTC | CASSLQTAGRDSYGYTF
TRBD2 | TRBJ2-3 | NA | TRBV6-2/TRBV6-3 | TGTGCCAGCAGTCCCTCTTCTAGCGGGAGGATTAGCACAGATACGCAGTATTTT | CASSPSSSGRISTDTQYF
NA | TRBJ2-3 | NA | TRBV6-5 | TGTGCCAGCAGGTCCTGGGAATTAGCGGACAAGGATACGCAGTATTTT | CASRSWELADKDTQYF
NA | TRBJ2-7 | NA | TRBV2 | TGTGCCAGCAGTGAACGGCAGGGATGGCACGAGCAGTACTTC | CASSERQGWHEQYF
NA | TRBJ2-3 | NA | TRBV3-1 | TGTGCCAGCAGCCTGACGGGAAGCACAGATACGCAGTATTTT | CASSLTGSTDTQYF
NA | TRBJ2-5 | NA | TRBV5-6 | TGTGCCAGCAGCGGACAATTAGCGGCACAAGAGACCCAGTACTTC | CASSGQLAAQETQYF
NA | TRBJ2-7 | NA | TRBV20-1 | TGCAGTGCTCCAAACTCTGCCTACGAGCAGTACTTC | CSAPNSAYEQYF
NA | TRBJ1-1 | few | TRBV6-5 | TGTGCCAGCAGTTACTCAACCAGTAACACTGAAGCTTTCTTT | CASSYSTSNTEAFF
NA | TRBJ1-5 | NA | TRBV29-1 | TGCAGCGTTGAAGAGAGGCAGGGTGACAATCAGCCCCAGCATTTT | CSVEERQGDNQPQHF
TRBD1 | TRBJ1-6 | few | TRBV10-3 | TGTGCCATCAGGCGGGACAGTTTTAATTCACCCCTCCACTTT | CAIRRDSFNSPLHF
TRBD2 | TRBJ2-1 | few | TRBV7-6 | TGTGCCAGCAGCTTAGCTAGCGGGAGCGATGAGCAGTTCTTC | CASSLASGSDEQFF
TRBD1 | TRBJ2-5 | NA | TRBV10-3 | TGTGCCATCAGTCTTACAGGGGAAGAGACCCAGTACTTC | CAISLTGEETQYF
TRBD1 | TRBJ1-4 | NA | TRBV29-1 | TGCAGCGTTGTTGACAGGGGTTCGAGCGAAAAACTGTTTTTT | CSVVDRGSSEKLFF
TRBD2 | TRBJ2-3 | few | TRBV7-6 | TGTGCCAGCAGCTTACCCCGGCTAGCGGGAGAAGCAGATACGCAGTATTTT | CASSLPRLAGEADTQYF
TRBD2 | TRBJ2-7 | few | TRBV5-4 | TGTGCCAGCAGCTTTCCATCCGGGAGGGCCCCGTACGAGCAGTACTTC | CASSFPSGRAPYEQYF
NA | TRBJ2-3 | few | TRBV6-2/TRBV6-3 | TGTGCCAGCAGTACAGGGACGACAGATACGCAGTATTTT | CASSTGTTDTQYF
NA | TRBJ2-3 | few | TRBV20-1 | TGCAGTGGAACGGCAGGGCAGGATACGCAGTATTTT | CSGTAGQDTQYF
NA | TRBJ2-3 | NA | TRBV7-9 | TGTGCCAGCAGACAAAACCGCCTTGGCACAGATACGCAGTATTTT | CASRQNRLGTDTQYF
TRBD2 | TRBJ2-2 | few | TRBV30 | TGTGGGGTCCAAAGCGGGACGAACACCGGGGAGCTGTTTTTT | CGVQSGTNTGELFF
TRBD2 | TRBJ2-7 | once | TRBV20-1 | TGCAGTGCTAGGAGTCTAGCGGGAGATTTCTACGAGCAGTACTTC | CSARSLAGDFYEQYF
TRBD2 | TRBJ2-3 | few | TRBV20-1 | TGCAGTGCTAGGGATGCAGCGGGAGGGCCAGATACGCAGTATTTT | CSARDAAGGPDTQYF
TRBD1 | TRBJ1-5 | NA | TRBV6-2/TRBV6-3 | TGTGCCAGCAACGGTAACAGGGGGCGAAATCAGCCCCAGCATTTT | CASNGNRGRNQPQHF
TRBD1 | TRBJ2-3 | few | TRBV4-3 | TGCGCCAGCAGCCAAGCATTAAGGGGGCGACTATCCCCAGACACAGATACGCAGTATTTT | CASSQALRGRLSPDTDTQYF
NA | TRBJ1-6 | NA | TRBV20-1 | TGCAGTGCTAGCTCCTTATCGGATCGGGGAAGTAATTCACCCCTCCACTTT | CSASSLSDRGSNSPLHF
NA | TRBJ2-2 | NA | TRBV24-1 | TGTGCCACCAGTGATGGGACCGACGGGAACACCGGGGAGCTGTTTTTT | CATSDGTDGNTGELFF
TRBD2 | TRBJ2-1 | few | TRBV20-1 | TGCAGTGCTCAAAGCGGGAGGGTTTGGAATGAGCAGTTCTTC | CSAQSGRVWNEQFF
NA | TRBJ2-3 | NA | TRBV7-2 | TGTGCCAGCAGCTCAACGACGCATACGCAGTATTTT | CASSSTTHTQYF
TRBD1 | TRBJ1-5 | NA | TRBV4-3 | TGCGCCAGCAGCCTATCATACAGGGGAATCGCCTCCAGGCAGCCCCAGCATTTT | CASSLSYRGIASRQPQHF
NA | TRBJ1-5 | NA | TRBV4-3 | TGCGCCAGCAGCCAATCTTACCGGGGGCAGGGGTATCAGCCCCAGCATTTT | CASSQSYRGQGYQPQHF
TRBD2 | TRBJ2-7 | NA | TRBV27 | TGTGCCAGCAGTGTACCTAGAGTTAGCGGGAGGGCCTACGAGCAGTACTTC | CASSVPRVSGRAYEQYF
TRBD2 | TRBJ2-5 | NA | TRBV20-1 | TGCAGTGCTAGAGATCTGTTTGGGACTAGCGGGATTCAAGAGACCCAGTACTTC | CSARDLFGTSGIQETQYF
NA | TRBJ1-6 | few | TRBV6-6 | TGTGCCAGCAGTCCACCGCCAGGGAGGGATTCACCCCTCCACTTT | CASSPPPGRDSPLHF
NA | TRBJ2-4 | few | TRBV24-1 | TGTGCCACCAGTGAACCGGGGATAAACATTCAGTACTTC | CATSEPGINIQYF
NA | TRBJ1-1 | NA | TRBV5-5 | TGTGCCAGCAGCTTGTGGGGGGCCGAAGCTTTCTTT | CASSLWGAEAFF
NA | TRBJ2-1 | NA | TRBV18 | TGTGCCAGCTCACCCTCGAAGCGGAACTCCTACAATGAGCAGTTCTTC | CASSPSKRNSYNEQFF
NA | TRBJ1-1 | NA | TRBV7-2 | TGTGCCAGCAGCTTAGCGCTCGGGTCAGGGTCACTGAACACTGAAGCTTTCTTT | CASSLALGSGSLNTEAFF